These 17 T cell receptor beta chains share one sample of origin, sequenced in a study of kidney transplant recipient with SARS-CoV-2 infection. In TCRdb, the reads were re-called with MiXCR into one record per CDR3 protein. This sample has fewer than 250,000 distinct CDR3 sequences, with more than 25% found just once. Sequencing used a blood sample, obtained at baseline and between days 110 and 120 from a kidney transplant recipient. These receptors all stem from a male patient between 25 and 40 years old who had COVID-19 and was a kidney transplant recipient. The T cells may come from the graft donor.

This clonotype was seen many times. The chain has TRBV20-1 and TRBJ2-7; D is uncertain. The CDR3 consists of 15 residues. Germline CDR1 DFQATT, CDR2 SNEGSKA (reference sequence). Trimming shortened V by 4 bases and J by 3 bases, and 19 bases separated the two germline ends. Here the CDR3 reads CSATPASTGRYEQYF. The DNA of the CDR3 is TGCAGTGCTACCCCCGCATCTACTGGGCGCTACGAGCAGTACTTC.

This clonotype occurred many times. V gene TRBV25-1 combines with J gene TRBJ2-1, with 9 nucleotides matching TRBD1. With 7 bases clipped from V and 7 bases from J, the junction kept 8 bases outside the gene matches. CDR1 MGHDK and CDR2 SYGVNS come from the germline V gene. The CDR3 runs to 14 residues. Written as DNA, the CDR3 is TGTGCCAGCACGACAGGGGGTAGGAGGAATGAGCAGTTCTTC. Residues: CASTTGGRRNEQFF.

This clonotype was observed at least ten times. The genes are TRBV6-2 or TRBV6-3 and TRBJ2-7; no clear D. The V end was cut by 2 bases, the J end by 4 bases, with 12 bases between. This CDR3 is built from 14 residues. Germline loops: CDR1 MNHEY, CDR2 SVGEGT. DNA for the CDR3: TGTGCCAGCAGTTACGGTGGAGATACTTACGAGCAGTACTTC. Protein product: CASSYGGDTYEQYF.

This clonotype was detected ten times or more. The J gene is TRBJ2-1, the V gene TRBV11-2, with 10 nucleotides matching TRBD2. The germline gives CDR1 SGHAT, CDR2 FQNNGV. This CDR3 comprises 17 residues. Trimming removed 4 bases from V and 3 bases from J; junction bases left unmatched: 9. For the CDR3, the DNA is TGTGCCAGCAGCTCTCAAAGCGGGAGGGAACTCTACAATGAGCAGTTCTTC. Encoded protein: CASSSQSGRELYNEQFF.

This clonotype was counted many times. The chain employs TRBV6-5 and TRBJ1-2; D uncertain. This CDR3 region has 13 residues. CDR1 and CDR2 (germline): MNHEY, SVGAGI. V was clipped by 6 bases and J by 0 bases, with 8 bases between them. This chain's CDR3 is CASRTPSNYGYTF. The CDR3 coding sequence is TGTGCCAGCAGGACCCCGTCTAACTATGGCTACACCTTC.

V is TRBV29-1 and J is TRBJ2-7, with 10 bases fitting TRBD1. The CDR3 is 14 residues long. The germline V gene encodes CDR1 SQVTM and CDR2 ANQGSEA. The CDR3 DNA is TGCGGAGTTGGACCGGGACAGGGGAACTACGAGCAGTACTTC. Translated: CGVGPGQGNYEQYF.

This clonotype came up a few times. The V and J genes are TRBV20-1 and TRBJ2-6, with 9 bases that match TRBD1. The CDR3 is 17 residues long. J was trimmed by 1 base and V by 2 bases; bases with no gene match: 6. Germline V gives CDR1 DFQATT, CDR2 SNEGSKA (reference sequence). The CDR3 nucleotides are TGCAGTGCTAGACTACAGGGGGCGGGTTCTGGGGCCAACGTCCTGACTTTC. Translated, it gives CSARLQGAGSGANVLTF.

Note on this clonotype: A single base separates this from a much larger clone, so it may be a read error. The CDR3, as DNA: TGTGCCAGCAGCTTAAATATCGCTACTGAAGCTTTCTTT. It encodes CASSLNIATEAFF. The rearrangement joins TRBV7-8 to TRBJ1-1; D is unclear. Germline CDR1 is SGHVS and CDR2 is FQNEAQ. V lost 2 bases, J lost 5 bases, and 9 bases lay in between. This CDR3 contains 13 residues. Combining the CDR3 with reference TRBV7-8 and TRBJ1-1 gives the whole variable domain GAGVSQSPRYKVAKRGQDVALRCDPISGHVSLFWYQQALGQGPEFLTYFQNEAQLDKSGLPSDRFFAERPEGSVSTLKIQRTQQEDSAVYLCASSLNIATEAFFGQGTRLTVV.

There are many counts of this clonotype. The V call is TRBV29-1, the J call TRBJ2-4, with 9 bases that match TRBD2. The J call is in doubt because the DNA end fits TRBJ2-1 better. CDR1 is SQVTM, CDR2 ANQGSEA, per germline. This CDR3 is built from 14 residues. The CDR3 spells CSAPGLAAYNEQFF. The CDR3 DNA follows: TGCAGCGCTCCGGGACTAGCTGCCTACAATGAGCAGTTCTTC.

This clonotype has a count of ten or more. V and J are TRBV3-1 and TRBJ2-7; D is uncertain. Germline lookup yields CDR1 LGHDT and CDR2 YNNKEL (reference sequence). Trimming took 1 base from V and 3 from J, leaving 13 bases between them. The CDR3 covers 15 residues. The CDR3 DNA is TGTGCCAGCAGCCAAGGCGACACCTCGCTCTACGAGCAGTACTTC. Translating it yields CASSQGDTSLYEQYF.

This clonotype has a count of ten or more. This chain connects TRBV5-1 to TRBJ1-1; possible D gene TRBD1, 5 bases. V lost 3 bases and J 4 bases, leaving 13 bases between the germline ends. The germline V gene encodes CDR1 SGHRS and CDR2 YFSETQ. The CDR3 has 14 amino acids. CDR3 in amino acids: CASSWGGEGTEAFF. Written as DNA, the CDR3 is TGCGCCAGCAGCTGGGGAGGGGAGGGCACTGAAGCTTTCTTT.

In its sample, this clonotype was seen many times. The rearrangement links TRBV12-3 or TRBV12-4 to TRBJ2-7; 7 bases fit TRBD1. V was pared by 5 bases and J by 3 bases, with 7 bases of the junction left unmatched. The CDR3 is made up of 14 amino acids. CDR3 sequence: CASSVRDSDYEQYF. The CDR3 coding sequence is TGTGCCAGCAGTGTCCGGGACAGCGACTACGAGCAGTACTTC.

Comments on this clonotype: This may be a read error: a much more frequent sequence differs by one nucleotide. The chain recombines TRBV4-3 with TRBJ2-1, with 13 positions matching TRBD2. With 0 bases clipped from V and 5 bases from J, the junction kept 10 bases outside the gene matches. The CDR3 has 19 residues. Germline loops: CDR1 LGHNA, CDR2 YSLEER. The CDR3 DNA reads TGCGCCAGCAGCCAAGATCGACAGGAACTAGCGGGAGGGGACAATGAGCAGTTCTTC. It specifies CASSQDRQELAGGDNEQFF.

This clonotype was detected many times. The chain employs TRBV30 and TRBJ1-2; D is perhaps TRBD1 (5 bases). Between the trimmed V and J ends, which lost 4 bases and 4 bases, there was a span of 13 bases. Germline V gene data show CDR1 as GTSNPN and CDR2 as SVGIG (reference sequence). The CDR3 length is 13 residues. CDR3 residues: CAWKEGIGYGYTF. CDR3 sequence (DNA): TGTGCCTGGAAAGAGGGGATTGGCTATGGCTACACCTTC.

This clonotype was seen many times. The gene calls are TRBV11-3 and TRBJ1-1; perhaps TRBD1 as D (5 bases). Per germline, CDR1 SGHNT and CDR2 YENEEA. V lost 5 bases and J lost 4, with 14 bases in between. This CDR3 region has 14 residues. The CDR3 reads CASSIRDVGTEAFF. DNA of the CDR3: TGTGCCAGCAGCATACGGGACGTAGGCACTGAAGCTTTCTTT.

This chain connects TRBV6-1 to TRBJ1-2; D is unclear. Germline V CDR1 and CDR2: MNHNS, SASEGT. The V end lost 5 bases, the J end lost 9 bases, and 28 bases lay between the germline ends. The CDR3 extends over 17 amino acids. The CDR3 DNA is TGTGCCAGCAGTAGCACCCTCTCTATGCGAAAGACCTACAGCTACACCTTC. It codes for CASSSTLSMRKTYSYTF.

At least ten counts were recorded for this clonotype. The CDR3 DNA reads TGTGCCAGCAGCCAAGATCTAGTGCAAGAGACCCAGTACTTC. This sequence encodes CASSQDLVQETQYF. The chain uses TRBV3-2 and TRBJ2-5. TRBV3-2 counts as a pseudogene. CDR3 size: 14 residues.